These 13 T cell receptor beta chains came from one sample sequenced in a study of blood T cell repertoires in COVID-19. Assay: immunoSEQ multiplex PCR; the TCRdb copy retains only in-frame clones and omits some. The sample consists of 140,000 or so clones, 84% of them appearing once. Sample: PBMCs or T cells enriched from blood (not recorded which). The source of these receptors is a woman between 45 and 65 years old with acute COVID-19.

The chain employs TRBV2 and TRBJ2-3; the match to TRBD1 covers 7 bases. CDR3 length: 16 amino acids. Germline V gene data show CDR1 as SNHLY and CDR2 as FYNNEI. J gave up 3 bases and V 5 bases, and 11 bases lay outside the gene matches. The CDR3 region has the DNA TGTGCCAGCAGTAAAACAGGGGCTCTGCGGACAGATACGCAGTATTTT. It yields the protein CASSKTGALRTDTQYF. Supplemented by reference TRBV2 and TRBJ2-3, the full variable domain reads EPEVTQTPSHQVTQMGQEVILRCVPISNHLYFYWYRQILGQKVEFLVSFYNNEISEKSEIFDDQFSVERPDGSNFTLKIRSTKLEDSAMYFCASSKTGALRTDTQYFGPGTRLTVL.

This clone was seen more than once but under ten times. The chain has TRBV27 and TRBJ1-2; 9 nucleotides line up with TRBD1. CDR1 and CDR2 from the germline V gene are MNHEY and SMNVEV (reference sequence). CDR3 length: 13 residues. Trimming at V came to 6 bases and at J to 6 bases, leaving 5 bases not matched to a gene. The CDR3 spells CASSPGTGNGYTF. DNA of the CDR3: TGTGCCAGCAGCCCCGGGACAGGGAATGGCTACACCTTC.

There are a few counts of this clone. V and J are TRBV18 and TRBJ1-2; 7 bases map to TRBD1. Trimming at V came to 1 base and at J to 6 bases, leaving 14 bases not matched to a gene. Germline V gives CDR1 KGHSH, CDR2 LQKENI. This CDR3 spans 17 amino acids. The CDR3: CASSPLPVFQGDNGYTF. The CDR3 DNA reads TGTGCCAGCTCACCACTACCGGTCTTTCAGGGGGACAATGGCTACACCTTC.

This rearrangement joins TRBV30 to TRBJ2-1; D uncertain. Germline V gives CDR1 GTSNPN, CDR2 SVGIG (reference sequence). The CDR3 loop spans 16 amino acids. Trimming pared 2 bases from V and 0 bases from J, leaving 14 bases between. The CDR3 loop is CAWSTLRGSSYNEQFF. CDR3 in DNA: TGTGCCTGGAGTACCCTTCGAGGAAGCTCCTACAATGAGCAGTTCTTC.

The chain uses TRBV25-1 and TRBJ1-1; D is undetermined. The CDR3 consists of 13 residues. Germline assignment: CDR1 MGHDK and CDR2 SYGVNS. V shed 1 base and J shed 5 bases, with 8 bases lying between them. CDR3 DNA: TGTGCCAGCAGTGAATCGGGGTTTACTGAAGCTTTCTTT. Its translation is CASSESGFTEAFF.

V and J are TRBV7-2 and TRBJ1-6; weak D call: TRBD1 (6 bases). Trimming shortened V by 5 bases and J by 6 bases, and 17 bases separated the two germline ends. CDR3 size: 16 residues. CDR1 and CDR2 from the germline V gene are SGHTA and FQGNSA. This CDR3 is CASSIRQAGSNSPLHF. The CDR3 region has the DNA TGTGCCAGCAGCATTCGACAGGCAGGGAGTAATTCACCCCTCCACTTT.

This clone was detected only once. The chain uses TRBV18 and TRBJ2-7; a weak D match, TRBD2 (5 bases). The CDR3 loop spans 14 amino acids. The germline V and J ends were trimmed by 3 bases and 2 bases, with 11 bases remaining between them. Germline CDR1 reads KGHSH; CDR2 reads LQKENI. The CDR3 protein is CASSPASKAYEQYF. CDR3 nucleotide sequence: TGTGCCAGCTCACCTGCTAGCAAGGCCTACGAGCAGTACTTC. Looking up the rest from reference TRBV18 and TRBJ2-7 gives the full variable domain: NAGVMQNPRHLVRRRGQEARLRCSPMKGHSHVYWYRQLPEEGLKFMVYLQKENIIDESGMPKERFSAEFPKEGPSILRIQQVVRGDSAAYFCASSPASKAYEQYFGPGTRLTVT.

This rearrangement joins TRBV9 to TRBJ2-5; a weak D match, TRBD1 (6 bases). Trimming cost V 3 bases and J 1 base, with 10 bases left between them. The CDR3 contains 14 residues. Germline V lookup: CDR1 SGDLS, CDR2 YYNGEE. CDR3 bases: TGTGCCAGCAGCGGCCGGGACATCCAAGAGACCCAGTACTTC. Encoded protein: CASSGRDIQETQYF.

V is TRBV19 and J is TRBJ2-6; tentative D call: TRBD2 (5 bases). Per germline, CDR1 LNHDA and CDR2 SQIVND (reference sequence). Trimming left V 7 bases short and J 0 bases short, with 13 bases between. The CDR3 spans 16 residues. The CDR3 reads CASTGGPLSGANVLTF. The CDR3 nucleotides are TGTGCCAGTACGGGCGGGCCACTCTCTGGGGCCAACGTCCTGACTTTC.

The rearrangement uses TRBV19 and TRBJ2-5, with 9 bases that match TRBD2. This CDR3 is built from 15 residues. Germline V lookup: CDR1 LNHDA, CDR2 SQIVND (reference sequence). Germline trimming cut 3 bases from V and 5 bases from J; bases unmatched to any gene: 7. The CDR3 DNA follows: TGTGCCAGTAGTATGCAGACTAGCGGTGCGGAGACCCAGTACTTC. It translates to CASSMQTSGAETQYF. Full variable domain (missing parts from reference TRBV19 and TRBJ2-5): DGGITQSPKYLFRKEGQNVTLSCEQNLNHDAMYWYRQDPGQGLRLIYYSQIVNDFQKGDIAEGYSVSREKKESFPLTVTSAQKNPTAFYLCASSMQTSGAETQYFGPGTRLLVL.

This chain connects TRBV30 to TRBJ1-5; D is unclear. V lost 1 base, J lost 0 bases, and 7 bases lay in between. The V gene's germline CDR1 is GTSNPN and CDR2 SVGIG (reference sequence). CDR3 length equals 14 residues. CDR3 protein: CAWSGSYSNQPQHF. The DNA for the CDR3 is TGTGCCTGGAGTGGTTCCTATAGCAATCAGCCCCAGCATTTT.

The rearrangement links TRBV19 to TRBJ1-1; D is undetermined. There are 15 residues in the CDR3. Germline loops: CDR1 LNHDA, CDR2 SQIVND (reference sequence). V was cut by 3 bases and J by 2 bases, with 13 bases left in between. This CDR3 is CASSMSPSGNTEAFF. The CDR3 nucleotides are TGTGCCAGTAGTATGAGCCCCTCAGGAAACACTGAAGCTTTCTTT.

The chain has TRBV6-2 or TRBV6-3 and TRBJ1-5; D call uncertain. The CDR3 is made up of 12 amino acids. The germline V gene has CDR1 MNHEY and CDR2 SVGEGT. The V end lost 5 bases, the J end lost 9 bases, and 11 bases lay between the germline ends. The CDR3 nucleotides are TGTGCCAGCAGTAAGCCGCCGGGGCCCCAGCATTTT. Protein product: CASSKPPGPQHF.